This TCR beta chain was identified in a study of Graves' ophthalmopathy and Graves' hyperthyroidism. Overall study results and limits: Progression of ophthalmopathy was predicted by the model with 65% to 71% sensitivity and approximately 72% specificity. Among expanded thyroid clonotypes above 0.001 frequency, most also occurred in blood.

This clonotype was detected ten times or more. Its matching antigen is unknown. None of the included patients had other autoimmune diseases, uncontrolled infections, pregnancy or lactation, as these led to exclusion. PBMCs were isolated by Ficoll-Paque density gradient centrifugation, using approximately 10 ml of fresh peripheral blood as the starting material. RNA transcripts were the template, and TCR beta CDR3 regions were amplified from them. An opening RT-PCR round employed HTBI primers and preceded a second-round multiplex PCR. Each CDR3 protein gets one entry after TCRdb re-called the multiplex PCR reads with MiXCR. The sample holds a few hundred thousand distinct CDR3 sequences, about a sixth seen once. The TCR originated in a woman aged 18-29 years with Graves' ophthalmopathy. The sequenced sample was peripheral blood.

Here the CDR3 reads CASSARDRDHEQYF. Written as DNA, the CDR3 is TGTGCCAGCAGCGCCCGGGACAGGGATCACGAGCAGTACTTC. The rearrangement uses TRBV7-2 and TRBJ2-7, with 9 bases aligning to TRBD1. After removal of 5 bases from V and 5 bases from J, the junction contained 7 bases not matched to a gene. Germline V CDR1 and CDR2: SGHTA, FQGNSA. This CDR3 has 14 residues.